The next 25 T cell receptor beta chains were all read from a single sample in a study of CD8+ T cells in alopecia areata. Cutaneous lymph node cells were pooled, and they were sorted using CD4, CD8alpha, NKG2D, NKG2ACE and other markers. Sequencing used cDNA as its template, made by extracting RNA and reverse transcribing it. Measured with immunoSEQ multiplex PCR; TCRdb has only the in-frame clones, and not every one. Listed for the sample are 250,000 or so clones, none seen a single time. Sequencing was carried out using CD4+ T cells sorted from a lymph node. The receptors were gathered from a C3H/HeJ mouse with alopecia areata. This strain's MHC haplotype is H2-k.

This clone has just a few counts. The genes are named according to mouse. At the DNA level, this CDR3 is encoded by other sequences in the same sample as well. CDR3: CASSQGTGGNSPLYF. The sequenced part of the CDR3 DNA is TGTGCCAGCAGCCAGGGGACAGGGGGTAATTCGCCC. The chain recombines TRBV5 with TRBJ1-6; 11 bases fit TRBD1. The read falls 3 residues short of the CDR3 end, and the missing part is taken from the germline J gene. TRBJ1-6 is placed among ORFs of uncertain function. Germline V CDR1 and CDR2: LGHNA, YNLKQL (reference sequence). The CDR3 has 15 residues. V was pared by 3 bases and J by 6 bases, with 1 base of the junction left unmatched.

Details on this clone: Here the gene names and germline are mouse. The CDR3 protein is CASSGGVANTGQLYF. The CDR3 DNA, read in part, is TGTGCCAGCAGTGGTGGGGTGGCAAACACCGGG. J is TRBJ2-2 and V is TRBV13-3; D may be TRBD2 (5 bases). Read sequence stops 4 residues before the CDR3 end, and the germline J gene provides the missing end. CDR3 length equals 15 residues. Trimming took off 3 bases at V and 0 bases at J, with 9 bases between the two ends. CDR1 is NNHDY and CDR2 is SYVADS in the germline V gene.

In its sample, this clone was seen a few times. Gene names and germline match the mouse. The read ends 4 residues early relative to the CDR3; the germline J gene fills the gap. V usage is TRBV13-1 and J usage is TRBJ1-1; tentatively, D is TRBD1 (6 bases). Per germline, CDR1 NSHNY and CDR2 SYGAGN. This CDR3 is 12 amino acids long. The ends were cut back, 3 bases at V and 3 bases at J, with 6 bases in the middle. The CDR3 loop reads CASSGQDTEVFF. CDR3 DNA (partial): TGTGCCAGCAGTGGACAGGACACA.

A note on this clone: Gene and germline names: mouse. The read finishes 4 residues shy of the CDR3 end, and the germline J gene is used to complete it. This CDR3 is also generated by other DNA sequences in the sample. V and J are TRBV19 and TRBJ1-2, with a weak D call TRBD1 (5 bases). Germline values: CDR1 FNHDT, CDR2 SITEND (reference sequence). Trimming removed 4 bases at V and 2 bases at J, with 6 bases between. This CDR3 region has 12 residues. The CDR3 sequence: CASSWGNSDYTF. The covered CDR3 bases are TGTGCCAGCAGTTGGGGGAACTCC.

This clone has just a few counts. The genes and germline here are from mouse. With the read ending 4 residues before the CDR3 end, the germline J gene is used to fill in that end. The chain links TRBV13-2 to TRBJ2-2; TRBD2 matches 9 bases. Trimming removed 7 bases from V and 2 bases from J; junction bases left unmatched: 0. The germline V gene has CDR1 NNHNN and CDR2 SYGAGS (reference sequence). The CDR3 extends over 13 amino acids. The CDR3 here is CASWGGNTGQLYF. The part of the CDR3 DNA that was read is TGTGCCAGCTGGGGGGGCAACACCGGG.

This clone showed up just a few times. Mouse names are used for the genes. The read terminates 4 residues before the CDR3 end, so the remaining end is supplied by the germline J gene. The chain carries TRBV1 and TRBJ2-7; 8 bases are shared with TRBD2. J lost 0 bases, V lost 1 base, and 5 bases had no gene match. Germline assignment: CDR1 NSQYPW and CDR2 LRSPGD (reference sequence). The CDR3 has 16 residues. The CDR3 region is CTCSAGNWGSSYEQYF. The CDR3 bases that were read are TGCACCTGCAGTGCAGGTAACTGGGGGAGCTCCTAT.

This clone was seen at least ten times. Gene names follow the mouse nomenclature. The read gets to within 4 residues of the CDR3 end, and the germline J gene fills in the rest. V and J are TRBV14 and TRBJ2-3; possible D gene TRBD2, 6 bases. Germline V lookup: CDR1 SGHDT, CDR2 FRDEAV. With 2 bases removed from V and 0 bases from J, the gap between germline ends came to 10 bases. The CDR3 is 15 residues long. The CDR3 here is CASSLGTSSAETLYF. The CDR3 DNA, read in part, is TGTGCCAGCAGTTTGGGGACTTCTAGTGCAGAA.

Comment on this clone: Any gene name here is a mouse gene name. CDR3 sequence reads: CASSDWQGNSDYTF. CDR3 DNA (partial): TGTGCCAGCAGTGATTGGCAGGGGAACTCC. This sequence joins TRBV13-1 and TRBJ1-2; possibly TRBD1 for D (6 bases). The read terminates 4 residues ahead of where the CDR3 ends, so the germline J gene completes it. V was cut by 1 base and J by 2 bases, with 9 bases left in between. CDR1 and CDR2 from the germline V gene are NSHNY and SYGAGN. This CDR3 contains 14 residues.

On this clone: Genes and germline are mouse. The missing CDR3 end, 4 residues past where the read stops, is filled in from the germline J gene. This chain uses TRBV13-3 with TRBJ2-2; 7 positions match TRBD2. In germline, CDR1 is NNHDY, CDR2 SYVADS. The ends lost 2 bases at V and 3 bases at J; junction bases unmatched: 7. This CDR3 region has 16 residues. The DNA read from the CDR3 is TGTGCCAGCAGTGAATCCTGGGGGTCGCACACCGGG. It specifies CASSESWGSHTG. The full CDR3 reads CASSESWGSHTGQLYF. Full variable domain (missing parts from reference TRBV13-3 and TRBJ2-2): EAAVTQSPRSKVAVTGGKVTLSCHQTNNHDYMYWYRQDTGHGLRLIHYSYVADSTEKGDIPDGYKASRPSQENFSLILELASLSQTAVYFCASSESWGSHTGQLYFGEGSKLTVL.

In the case of this clone: Genes here carry mouse names. The sample contains more than one DNA sequence encoding this CDR3. CDR3: CTCSGDRGYAEQFF. The DNA read from the CDR3 is TGCACCTGCAGTGGGGACAGGGGGTATGCT. The V gene is TRBV1, the J gene TRBJ2-1, with 11 bases lining up with TRBD1. The read is 4 residues too short to cover the CDR3 end, so that end is filled in from the germline J gene. With V trimmed by 4 bases and J by 4 bases, 0 bases remained unmatched. CDR3 size: 14 residues. CDR1 and CDR2 from the germline V gene are NSQYPW and LRSPGD (reference sequence).

As for this clone: Mouse gene names apply. Sequencing ends 4 residues short of the CDR3 end; the germline J gene provides the rest. Other DNA sequences in this sample translate to the same CDR3. The gene calls are TRBV5 and TRBJ2-7; 12 bases fit TRBD2. This CDR3 contains 15 residues. Germline lookup yields CDR1 LGHNA and CDR2 YNLKQL (reference sequence). The sequenced CDR3 bases are TGTGCCAGCAGCCAAGCGGGGACTGGGGGGTAT. Protein: CASSQAGTGGY. The whole CDR3 protein reads CASSQAGTGGYEQYF.

This clone turned up a few times. Each gene name is a mouse one. Different DNA sequences within this sample yield the same CDR3. CDR3 DNA (partial): TGTGCCAGCGGTGATCTGGGGGGGCGGGCT. Residues: CASGDLGGRA. The full-length CDR3 reads as CASGDLGGRAEQFF. The rearrangement links TRBV13-2 to TRBJ2-1; the match to TRBD2 covers 10 bases. The CDR3 end falls 4 residues outside the read, so it is completed with the germline J gene. The CDR3 runs 14 residues. Germline CDR1 reads NNHNN; CDR2 reads SYGAGS (reference sequence).

This clone has more than one count but fewer than ten. Each gene name is a mouse one. Read coverage stops 4 residues before the CDR3 terminus; the germline J gene supplies the remainder. V is TRBV13-1 and J is TRBJ1-2; 7 nucleotides match TRBD1. The CDR3 consists of 14 residues. The ends lost 1 base at V and 3 bases at J; junction bases unmatched: 3. Per the germline V gene, CDR1 is NSHNY and CDR2 is SYGAGN. The CDR3 spells CASSDNRGDSDYTF. The covered CDR3 bases are TGTGCCAGCAGTGATAACAGGGGTGACTCC.

This clone has more than one count but fewer than ten. Gene names and germline match the mouse. Coverage ceases 4 residues before the CDR3 finishes, and the germline J gene fills in the end. Distinct nucleotide sequences in the sample also encode this CDR3. This sequence joins TRBV31 and TRBJ1-2; maybe TRBD1 (6 bases). CDR1 is GKSSPN and CDR2 is SITVG in the germline V gene. CDR3 length: 14 residues. Trimming stripped 0 bases from V and 0 bases from J, with 8 bases between. The sequenced part of the CDR3 DNA is TGTGCCTGGAGTCTTGGACAGTCAAACTCC. Translation: CAWSLGQSNS. Given in full, the CDR3 is CAWSLGQSNSDYTF. Variable domain in full (rest from reference TRBV31 and TRBJ1-2): AQTIHQWPVAEIKAVGSPLSLGCTIKGKSSPNLYWYWQATGGTLQQLFYSITVGQVESVVQLNLSASRPKDDQFILSTEKLLLSHSGFYLCAWSLGQSNSDYTFGSGTRLLVI.

For this clone: The gene symbols are mouse symbols. The sequenced fragment ends 4 residues before the CDR3 boundary, so the rest is inferred from the germline J gene. This chain connects TRBV19 to TRBJ1-2, with 7 positions matching TRBD1. Germline CDR1 and CDR2: FNHDT and SITEND (reference sequence). This CDR3 has 12 residues. CDR3 protein: CASSSTGVDYTF. The part of the CDR3 DNA that was read is TGTGCCAGCAGTTCCACAGGGGTC. The variable domain in full, completed from reference TRBV19 and TRBJ1-2, reads GGIITQTPKFLIGQEGQKLTLKCQQNFNHDTMYWYRQDSGKGLRLIYYSITENDLQKGDLSEGYDASREKKSSFSLTVTSAQKNEMAVFLCASSSTGVDYTFGSGTRLLVI.

On this clone: These gene names are mouse names. The read ends 4 residues early relative to the CDR3; the germline J gene fills the gap. The chain links TRBV13-3 to TRBJ1-1; 9 bases fit TRBD1. Germline V gene data show CDR1 as NNHDY and CDR2 as SYVADS. This CDR3 region has 15 residues. V dropped 2 bases and J dropped 1; count of bases not matched to a gene: 3. The sequenced CDR3 bases are TGTGCCAGCAGTGAAACGGGACAGGGGAACACA. Protein product: CASSETGQGNT. The CDR3 reads in full as CASSETGQGNTEVFF.

Note on this clone: Gene and germline names: mouse. The read stops 4 residues short of the end of the CDR3; the missing end is completed from the germline J gene. This same CDR3 is encoded by further DNA sequences in the sample. The chain couples TRBV5 to TRBJ1-1; D is unclear. The CDR3 has 11 amino acids. Germline CDR1 and CDR2: LGHNA and YNLKQL (reference sequence). The CDR3 is CASSQGTEVFF. CDR3 DNA, as far as it was read: TGTGCCAGCAGCCAGGGAACA.

As for this clone: Here the gene names and germline are mouse. The CDR3 extends 4 residues past the end of the read, so its final part is completed from the germline J gene. The chain has TRBV1 and TRBJ1-1; maybe TRBD1 (5 bases). CDR3 length: 16 amino acids. Germline lookup yields CDR1 NSQYPW and CDR2 LRSPGD (reference sequence). With 0 bases removed from V and 3 bases from J, the gap between germline ends came to 14 bases. CDR3 residues: CTCSAERGQGYTEVFF. Partial CDR3 DNA: TGCACCTGCAGTGCAGAAAGAGGGCAGGGATACACA.

A remark on this clone: Genes here carry mouse names. The CDR3 loop is CASSAGVDSYEQYF. CDR3 DNA, as far as it was read: TGTGCCAGCAGTGCTGGGGTCGACTCCTAT. The V call is TRBV13-1, the J call TRBJ2-7; possibly TRBD2 for D (6 bases). The observed sequence ends 4 residues before the CDR3 terminus, with the missing tail filled in from the germline J gene. Trimming removed 3 bases at V and 0 bases at J, with 10 bases between. Looked up from germline, CDR1 is NSHNY and CDR2 is SYGAGN. This CDR3 spans 14 amino acids.

This clone was recorded a few times. Gene names and germline refer to mouse. The CDR3 extends 4 residues past the end of the read, so its final part is completed from the germline J gene. This rearrangement joins TRBV13-3 to TRBJ1-2; TRBD1 matches at 7 bases. Germline V gene lookup returns CDR1 NNHDY and CDR2 SYVADS. J gave up 0 bases and V 4 bases, and 3 bases lay outside the gene matches. The CDR3 has 14 amino acids. The CDR3 DNA, read in part, is TGTGCCAGCAGTCTGGGACAGTCAAACTCC. The encoded protein is CASSLGQSNS. The CDR3 in full is CASSLGQSNSDYTF.

A few counts support this clone. The listed genes are named as in mouse. The CDR3 end is not reached by the read, which stops 4 residues before it; the germline J gene fills it in. Different DNA sequences within this sample yield the same CDR3. The V and J genes are TRBV13-3 and TRBJ2-7, with TRBD2 matching over 9 bases. CDR1 is NNHDY, CDR2 SYVADS, per germline. The CDR3 length is 13 residues. The sequenced part of the CDR3 DNA is TGTGCCAGCAGTGAACTGGGGGGTTAT. Its translation is CASSELGGY. The CDR3 reads in full as CASSELGGYEQYF.

This clone was found a few times. Each gene name is a mouse one. The read falls 4 residues short of the CDR3 end, and the missing part is taken from the germline J gene. The chain employs TRBV19 and TRBJ2-1; 9 bases fit TRBD2. The CDR3 consists of 14 residues. The V gene end was trimmed by 1 base and the J gene end by 6 bases; junction bases not matched to a gene: 2. Germline loops: CDR1 FNHDT, CDR2 SITEND (reference sequence). The CDR3 sequence is CASSILWGGAEQFF. The sequenced CDR3 bases are TGTGCCAGCAGTATACTCTGGGGGGGTGCT.

Remarks on this clone: Gene names denote mouse genes. The read halts 4 residues ahead of the CDR3 end, with the missing end drawn from the germline J gene. Other DNA sequences in the same sample also yield this CDR3. The chain combines TRBV13-3 with TRBJ2-1; 10 bases agree with TRBD1. The CDR3 is 14 amino acids. Germline CDR1 is NNHDY and CDR2 is SYVADS. With V trimmed by 2 bases and J by 6 bases, 2 bases remained unmatched. The part of the CDR3 DNA that was read is TGTGCCAGCAGTGAAGACAGGGGGCGTGCT. It encodes CASSEDRGRA. The complete CDR3 sequence is CASSEDRGRAEQFF.

Comment on this clone: Gene and germline names: mouse. The CDR3 goes on 4 residues after the read ends, and that part is filled in from the germline J gene. The rearrangement links TRBV13-1 to TRBJ2-5, with TRBD2 as a possible D gene (6 bases). Germline values: CDR1 NSHNY, CDR2 SYGAGN. Trimming stripped 3 bases from V and 2 bases from J, with 10 bases between. This CDR3 has 14 residues. Partial CDR3 DNA: TGTGCCAGCAGTGGCTGGGGTCCCCAAGAC. This codes for CASSGWGPQD. The entire CDR3 is CASSGWGPQDTQYF.

On this clone: Gene names and germline refer to mouse. Read coverage stops 4 residues before the CDR3 terminus; the germline J gene supplies the remainder. The chain is built from TRBV12-1 and TRBJ1-2; D is undetermined. V lost 0 bases and J 0 bases, leaving 10 bases between the germline ends. Germline V gene data show CDR1 as SGHSN and CDR2 as HYEKVE. The CDR3 is 15 residues long. The CDR3 DNA, read in part, is TGTGCCAGCTCTCTCGACACAGTTGCAAACTCC. This translates into CASSLDTVANS. The whole CDR3 protein is CASSLDTVANSDYTF.